This T cell receptor beta chain was documented in a study of blood T cell repertoires in COVID-19. Study background: Sample material is recorded as cDNA or gDNA derived from T cells, B-cell-depleted T cells, or PBMCs.

Patients at the Seattle site were enrolled during active infection and followed longitudinally. Method: immunoSEQ multiplex PCR; TCRdb's copy keeps in-frame clones and lacks some. The sample includes 250,000 to 350,000 clones, 75% to 90% of them seen just once. CDR3 length equals 17 residues. The germline V and J ends were trimmed by 6 bases and 5 bases, with 20 bases remaining between them. Germline CDR1 is MGHDK and CDR2 is SYGVNS. The sequenced material came from peripheral blood. This TCR derives from a woman between 45 and 60 years old with COVID-19, enrolled during active disease. The chain recombines TRBV25-1 with TRBJ1-6, with D perhaps TRBD1 (5 bases). The CDR3 sequence: CASRGGYPFADNSPLHF. For the CDR3, the DNA is TGTGCCAGCAGGGGGGGGTACCCTTTCGCCGATAATTCACCCCTCCACTTT.